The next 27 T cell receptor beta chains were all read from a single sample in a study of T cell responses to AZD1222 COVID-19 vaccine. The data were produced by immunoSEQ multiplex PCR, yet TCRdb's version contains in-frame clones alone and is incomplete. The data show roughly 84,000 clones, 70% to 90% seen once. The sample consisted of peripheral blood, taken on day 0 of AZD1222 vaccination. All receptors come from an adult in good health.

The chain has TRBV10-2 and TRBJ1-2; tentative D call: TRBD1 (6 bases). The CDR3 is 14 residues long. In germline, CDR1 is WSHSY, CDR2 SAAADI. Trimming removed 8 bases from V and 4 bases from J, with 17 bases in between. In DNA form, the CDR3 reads TGCGCCAGCCATCCGGGTGGAGGGGGCTATGGCTACACCTTC. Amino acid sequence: CASHPGGGGYGYTF.

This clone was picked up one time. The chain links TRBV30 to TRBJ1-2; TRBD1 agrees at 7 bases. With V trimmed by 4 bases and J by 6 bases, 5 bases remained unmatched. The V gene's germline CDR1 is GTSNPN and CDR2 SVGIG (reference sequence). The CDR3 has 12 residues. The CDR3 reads CAWIDRDDGYTF. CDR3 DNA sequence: TGTGCCTGGATCGACAGGGACGATGGCTACACCTTC.

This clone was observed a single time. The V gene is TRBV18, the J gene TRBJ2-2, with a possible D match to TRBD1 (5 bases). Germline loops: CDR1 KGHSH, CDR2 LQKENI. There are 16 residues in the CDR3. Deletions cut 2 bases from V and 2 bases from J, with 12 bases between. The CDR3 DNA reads TGTGCCAGCTCACCATCGCAGGGTGGCAACACCGGGGAGCTGTTTTTT. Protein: CASSPSQGGNTGELFF.

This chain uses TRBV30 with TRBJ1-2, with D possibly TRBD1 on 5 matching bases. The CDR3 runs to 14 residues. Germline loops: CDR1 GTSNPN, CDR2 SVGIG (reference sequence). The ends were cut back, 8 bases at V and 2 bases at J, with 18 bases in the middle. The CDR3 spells CAHQYGGGNYGYTF. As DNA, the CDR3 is TGTGCCCACCAATACGGTGGGGGAAACTATGGCTACACCTTC.

The CDR3 region is CASSLPGLRGANVLTF. The CDR3 DNA sequence: TGCGCCAGCTCCTTGCCGGGGTTGAGGGGGGCCAACGTCCTGACTTTC. The rearrangement joins TRBV5-1 to TRBJ2-6, with D possibly being TRBD2 (5 bases). The CDR3 is made up of 16 amino acids. V shed 7 bases and J shed 4 bases, with 18 bases lying between them. The germline gives CDR1 SGHRS, CDR2 YFSETQ.

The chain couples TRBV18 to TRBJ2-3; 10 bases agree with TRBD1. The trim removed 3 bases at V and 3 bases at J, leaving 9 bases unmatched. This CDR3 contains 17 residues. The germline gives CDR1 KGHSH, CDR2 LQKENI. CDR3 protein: CASSPPDRGQWTDTQYF. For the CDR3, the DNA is TGTGCCAGCTCACCGCCCGACAGGGGGCAGTGGACAGATACGCAGTATTTT.

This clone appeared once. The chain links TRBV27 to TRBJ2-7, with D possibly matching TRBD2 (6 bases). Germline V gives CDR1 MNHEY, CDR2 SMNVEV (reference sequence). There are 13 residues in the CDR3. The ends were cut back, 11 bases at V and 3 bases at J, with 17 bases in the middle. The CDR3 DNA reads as TGTGCCGCATCTCGGGACGGGGGCTACGAGCAGTACTTC. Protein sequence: CAASRDGGYEQYF.

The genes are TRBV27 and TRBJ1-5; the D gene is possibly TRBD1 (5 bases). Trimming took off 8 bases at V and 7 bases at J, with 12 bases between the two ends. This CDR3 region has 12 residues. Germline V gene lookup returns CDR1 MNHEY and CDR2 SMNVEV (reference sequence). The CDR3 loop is CASSLRGQPQHF. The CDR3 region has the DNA TGTGCCAGCTCCCTTCGGGGCCAGCCCCAGCATTTT.

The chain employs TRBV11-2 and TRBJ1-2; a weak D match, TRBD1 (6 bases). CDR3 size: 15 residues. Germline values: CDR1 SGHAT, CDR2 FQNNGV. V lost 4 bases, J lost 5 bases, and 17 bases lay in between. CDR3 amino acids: CASSSRAGVGYGYTF. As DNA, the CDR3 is TGTGCCAGCAGCTCTCGGGCAGGGGTAGGATATGGCTACACCTTC.

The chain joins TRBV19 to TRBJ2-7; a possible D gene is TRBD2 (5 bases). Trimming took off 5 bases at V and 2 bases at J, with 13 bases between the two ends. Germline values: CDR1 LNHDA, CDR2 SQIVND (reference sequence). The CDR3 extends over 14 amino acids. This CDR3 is CASSPGVGAYEQYF. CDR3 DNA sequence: TGTGCCAGTAGTCCCGGGGTCGGAGCCTACGAGCAGTACTTC.

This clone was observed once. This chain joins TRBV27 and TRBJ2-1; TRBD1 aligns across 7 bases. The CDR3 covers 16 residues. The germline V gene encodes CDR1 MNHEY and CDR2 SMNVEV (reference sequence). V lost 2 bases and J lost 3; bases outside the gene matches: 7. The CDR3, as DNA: TGTGCCAGCAGTTTAGGAAAAACAGGGGTCTACAATGAGCAGTTCTTC. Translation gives CASSLGKTGVYNEQFF.

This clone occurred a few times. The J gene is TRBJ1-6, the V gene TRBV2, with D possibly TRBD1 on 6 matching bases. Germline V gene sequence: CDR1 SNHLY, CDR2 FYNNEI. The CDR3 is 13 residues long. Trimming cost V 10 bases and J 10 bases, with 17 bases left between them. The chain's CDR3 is CATQPGHRSPLHF. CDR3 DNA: TGTGCCACCCAGCCGGGACATAGGTCACCCCTCCACTTT.

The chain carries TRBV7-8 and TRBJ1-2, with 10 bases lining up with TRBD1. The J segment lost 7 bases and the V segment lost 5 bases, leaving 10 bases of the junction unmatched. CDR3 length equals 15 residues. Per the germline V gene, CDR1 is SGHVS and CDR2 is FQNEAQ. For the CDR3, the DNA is TGTGCCAGCAGCAATATTCCCGGGACAGGGGCTGGCTACACCTTC. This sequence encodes CASSNIPGTGAGYTF.

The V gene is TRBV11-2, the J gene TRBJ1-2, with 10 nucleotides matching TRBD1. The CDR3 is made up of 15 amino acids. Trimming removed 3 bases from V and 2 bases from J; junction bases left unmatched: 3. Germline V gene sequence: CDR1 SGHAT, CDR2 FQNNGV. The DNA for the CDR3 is TGTGCCAGCAGCTTGGGGGACAGGGGAAACTATGGCTACACCTTC. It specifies CASSLGDRGNYGYTF.

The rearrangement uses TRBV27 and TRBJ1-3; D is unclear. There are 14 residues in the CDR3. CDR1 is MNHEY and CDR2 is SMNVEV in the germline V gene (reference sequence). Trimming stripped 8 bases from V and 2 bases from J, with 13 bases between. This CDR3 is CASSGLQAGNTIYF. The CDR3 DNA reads TGTGCCAGCTCCGGGTTGCAGGCTGGAAACACCATATATTTT.

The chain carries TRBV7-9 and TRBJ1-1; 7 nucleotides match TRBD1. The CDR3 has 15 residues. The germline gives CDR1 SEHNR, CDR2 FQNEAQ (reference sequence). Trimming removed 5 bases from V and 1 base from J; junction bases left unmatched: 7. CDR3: CASSTRQGGNTEAFF. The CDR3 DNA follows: TGTGCCAGCAGCACAAGACAGGGAGGGAACACTGAAGCTTTCTTT.

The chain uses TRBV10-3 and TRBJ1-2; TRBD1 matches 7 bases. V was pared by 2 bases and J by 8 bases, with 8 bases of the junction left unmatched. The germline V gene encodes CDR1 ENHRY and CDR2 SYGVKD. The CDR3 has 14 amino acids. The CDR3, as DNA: TGTGCCATCAGTGAGGGGCGACAGGGTGAGGGCTACACCTTC. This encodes CAISEGRQGEGYTF.

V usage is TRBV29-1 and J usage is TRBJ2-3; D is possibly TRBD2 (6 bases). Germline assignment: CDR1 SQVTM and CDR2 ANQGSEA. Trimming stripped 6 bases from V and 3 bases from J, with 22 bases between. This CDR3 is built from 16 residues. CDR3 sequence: CSVVVDAGTGTDTQYF. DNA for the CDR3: TGCAGCGTAGTGGTAGACGCGGGGACTGGTACAGATACGCAGTATTTT.

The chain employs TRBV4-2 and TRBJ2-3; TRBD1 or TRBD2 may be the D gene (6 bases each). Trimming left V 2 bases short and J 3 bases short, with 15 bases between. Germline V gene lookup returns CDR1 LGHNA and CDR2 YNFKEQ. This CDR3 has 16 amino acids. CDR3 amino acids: CASSQSGKGGTDTQYF. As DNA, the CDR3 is TGTGCCAGCAGCCAAAGTGGAAAGGGGGGTACAGATACGCAGTATTTT.

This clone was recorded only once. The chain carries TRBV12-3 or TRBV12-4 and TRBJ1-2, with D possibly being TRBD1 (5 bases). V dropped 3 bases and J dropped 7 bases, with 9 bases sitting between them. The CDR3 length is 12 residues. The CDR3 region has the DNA TGTGCCAGCAGTTTGGGGGTCGCTGGCTACACCTTC. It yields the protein CASSLGVAGYTF.

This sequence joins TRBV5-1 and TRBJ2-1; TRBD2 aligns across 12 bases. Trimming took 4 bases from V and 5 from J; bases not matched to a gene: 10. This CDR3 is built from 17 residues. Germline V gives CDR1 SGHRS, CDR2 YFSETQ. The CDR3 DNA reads TGCGCCAGCAGCCCAGGACTAGCGGGGCTGCTAAACAATGAGCAGTTCTTC. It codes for CASSPGLAGLLNNEQFF.

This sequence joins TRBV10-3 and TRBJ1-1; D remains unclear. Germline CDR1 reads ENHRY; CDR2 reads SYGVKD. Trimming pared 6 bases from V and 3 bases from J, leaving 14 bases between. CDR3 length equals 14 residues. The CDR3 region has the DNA TGTGCCATCAGAGGCCCTCTCCAGGACACTGAAGCTTTCTTT. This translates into CAIRGPLQDTEAFF.

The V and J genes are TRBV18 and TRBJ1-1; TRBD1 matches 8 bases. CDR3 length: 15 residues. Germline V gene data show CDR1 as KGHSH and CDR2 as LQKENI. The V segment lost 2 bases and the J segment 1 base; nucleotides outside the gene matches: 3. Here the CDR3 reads CASSPIGQGNTEAFF. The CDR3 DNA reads TGTGCCAGCTCACCAATTGGACAGGGGAACACTGAAGCTTTCTTT.

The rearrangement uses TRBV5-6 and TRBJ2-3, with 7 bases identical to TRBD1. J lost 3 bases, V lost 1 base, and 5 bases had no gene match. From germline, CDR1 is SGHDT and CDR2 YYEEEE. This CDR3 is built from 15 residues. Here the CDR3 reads CASSLLTGMTDTQYF. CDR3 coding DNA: TGTGCCAGCAGCTTGTTGACAGGGATGACAGATACGCAGTATTTT.

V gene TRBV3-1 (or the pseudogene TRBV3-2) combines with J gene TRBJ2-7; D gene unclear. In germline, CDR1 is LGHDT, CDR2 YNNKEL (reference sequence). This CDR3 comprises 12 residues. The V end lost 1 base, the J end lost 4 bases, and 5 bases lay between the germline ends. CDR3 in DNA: TGTGCCAGCAGCCAAGTCTCATACGAGCAGTACTTC. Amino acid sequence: CASSQVSYEQYF.

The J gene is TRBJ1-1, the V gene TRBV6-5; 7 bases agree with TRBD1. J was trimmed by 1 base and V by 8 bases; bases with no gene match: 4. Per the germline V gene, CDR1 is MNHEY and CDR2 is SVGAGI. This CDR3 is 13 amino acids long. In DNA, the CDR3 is TGTGCCAGCGCCCGACAGGGGAACACTGAAGCTTTCTTT. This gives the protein CASARQGNTEAFF.

In DNA, the CDR3 is TGTGCCTGGGGGGGACAGGGGTGGAACACTGAAGCTTTCTTT. This codes for CAWGGQGWNTEAFF. This sequence joins TRBV30 and TRBJ1-1; 10 bases are shared with TRBD1. Germline CDR1 is GTSNPN and CDR2 is SVGIG (reference sequence). CDR3 length equals 14 residues. Losses at the gene ends were 5 bases for V and 1 base for J; bases not matched to a gene: 4.